Sequencing of this T cell receptor (beta chain) was carried out in a study of blood T cell repertoires in COVID-19. Participant reports of clinical history set cohort assignment. Among Cohort 3 donors, those recovered had two negative PCRs, clearance, or symptom resolution. This CDR3 is 12 amino acids long. With 0 bases removed from V and 11 bases from J, the gap between germline ends came to 10 bases. Germline CDR1 is LGHNA and CDR2 is YNFKEQ. Assay used: immunoSEQ multiplex PCR; TCRdb lists only in-frame clones, some missing. The sample carries some 350,000 clones, about 90% recorded once. Sequenced material: PBMCs or T cells enriched from blood (not recorded which). This TCR derives from a woman aged 25 to 39 who had recovered from COVID-19. V and J are TRBV4-2 and TRBJ1-1; no reliable D call. The CDR3 sequence: CASSQDGVGAFF. The DNA for the CDR3 is TGTGCCAGCAGCCAAGACGGAGTGGGTGCTTTCTTT.